This is a list of T cell receptor beta chains from one sample in a study of blood T cell repertoires in COVID-19. Produced via immunoSEQ multiplex PCR; TCRdb's table is partial and in-frame only. Altogether some 200,000 clones are present, 84% being singletons, with the ten largest covering about 10%. Sequenced sample: peripheral blood. The receptors originated from a man aged 45-65 years with active or convalescent COVID-19. Both conserved end residues are part of each CDR3. The D gene is left open where the match is weak. Size tells how often a clone was seen (once, few, many) or the class of an expanded clone, and some rows leave it out.

v_call: TRBV4-1
j_call: TRBJ2-3
clone_size: .
d_call: TRBD2
cdr3_aa: CASSQLRLAGPTDTQYF
cdr3_nt: TGCGCCAGCAGCCAGCTCCGACTAGCGGGGCCCACAGATACGCAGTATTTT

v_call: TRBV6-5
j_call: TRBJ2-7
clone_size: .
d_call: TRBD2
cdr3_aa: CASSSWTSRPHEQYF
cdr3_nt: TGTGCCAGCAGTTCCTGGACTAGCCGGCCCCACGAGCAGTACTTC

v_call: TRBV5-4
j_call: TRBJ2-6
clone_size: .
d_call: .
cdr3_aa: CASRGTNGANVLTF
cdr3_nt: TGTGCCAGCAGGGGGACAAATGGGGCCAACGTCCTGACTTTC

v_call: TRBV6-5
j_call: TRBJ1-2
clone_size: .
d_call: TRBD1
cdr3_aa: CASSLIGQGGYGYTF
cdr3_nt: TGTGCCAGCAGCCTTATCGGACAGGGCGGCTATGGCTACACCTTC

v_call: TRBV5-1
j_call: TRBJ1-2
clone_size: few
d_call: TRBD1
cdr3_aa: CASSSTPGQGADGYTF
cdr3_nt: TGCGCCAGCAGCTCTACCCCGGGACAGGGGGCCGATGGCTACACCTTC

v_call: TRBV4-1
j_call: TRBJ2-7
clone_size: .
d_call: TRBD1
cdr3_aa: CASSQAPGTGYEQYF
cdr3_nt: TGCGCCAGCAGCCAAGCCCCCGGGACAGGGTACGAGCAGTACTTC

v_call: TRBV24-1
j_call: TRBJ2-1
clone_size: .
d_call: TRBD2
cdr3_aa: CATSSREGRYNEQFF
cdr3_nt: TGTGCCACCAGTTCTCGGGAGGGCCGTTACAATGAGCAGTTCTTC

v_call: TRBV5-1
j_call: TRBJ2-7
clone_size: .
d_call: TRBD1
cdr3_aa: CASSLRTGGDEQYF
cdr3_nt: TGCGCCAGCAGCCTGCGGACAGGGGGCGACGAGCAGTACTTC

v_call: TRBV2
j_call: TRBJ2-2
clone_size: .
d_call: TRBD2
cdr3_aa: CASTAPGTSVNTGELFF
cdr3_nt: TGTGCCAGCACCGCTCCGGGGACTAGCGTAAACACCGGGGAGCTGTTTTTT

v_call: TRBV24-1
j_call: TRBJ2-5
clone_size: .
d_call: TRBD1
cdr3_aa: CATSDPGQGGETQYF
cdr3_nt: TGTGCCACCAGTGATCCCGGACAGGGTGGAGAGACCCAGTACTTC

v_call: TRBV7-2
j_call: TRBJ1-3
clone_size: .
d_call: .
cdr3_aa: CASSPRGPNTIYF
cdr3_nt: TGTGCCAGCAGCCCCCGTGGGCCGAACACCATATATTTT

v_call: TRBV28
j_call: TRBJ2-1
clone_size: .
d_call: TRBD1
cdr3_aa: CASSLSGTGYNEQFF
cdr3_nt: TGTGCCAGCAGTTTATCAGGGACAGGGTACAATGAGCAGTTCTTC

v_call: TRBV2
j_call: TRBJ1-1
clone_size: .
d_call: .
cdr3_aa: CASRFGGSNPEAFF
cdr3_nt: TGTGCCAGCCGGTTCGGAGGGAGCAATCCTGAAGCTTTCTTT

v_call: TRBV27
j_call: TRBJ2-2
clone_size: .
d_call: .
cdr3_aa: CASVRRGLKAKNTGELFF
cdr3_nt: TGTGCCAGCGTCCGAAGGGGGTTGAAGGCTAAGAACACCGGGGAGCTGTTTTTT

v_call: TRBV5-4
j_call: TRBJ2-5
clone_size: .
d_call: .
cdr3_aa: CASSQTSRETQYF
cdr3_nt: TGTGCCAGCAGCCAAACTAGCCGGGAGACCCAGTACTTC

v_call: TRBV6-6
j_call: TRBJ2-1
clone_size: .
d_call: .
cdr3_aa: CASSYRDIEFF
cdr3_nt: TGTGCCAGCAGTTACCGGGACATTGAGTTCTTC

v_call: TRBV5-4
j_call: TRBJ2-6
clone_size: .
d_call: TRBD2
cdr3_aa: CASSLVGRKAGTGANVLTF
cdr3_nt: TGTGCCAGCAGCCTTGTCGGGAGGAAGGCGGGGACTGGGGCCAACGTCCTGACTTTC

v_call: TRBV6-2/TRBV6-3
j_call: TRBJ1-3
clone_size: once
d_call: TRBD1
cdr3_aa: CASSPGTAASGNTIYF
cdr3_nt: TGTGCCAGCAGCCCCGGGACAGCCGCCTCTGGAAACACCATATATTTT

v_call: TRBV7-3
j_call: TRBJ2-3
clone_size: .
d_call: TRBD1
cdr3_aa: CASSSGTGEATDTQYF
cdr3_nt: TGTGCCAGCAGCTCCGGGACAGGGGAGGCCACAGATACGCAGTATTTT

v_call: TRBV4-3
j_call: TRBJ1-6
clone_size: .
d_call: .
cdr3_aa: CASSQVYRQENSPLHF
cdr3_nt: TGCGCCAGCAGCCAAGTATACCGACAGGAAAATTCACCCCTCCACTTT

v_call: TRBV2
j_call: TRBJ1-5
clone_size: .
d_call: .
cdr3_aa: CASSVDSNQPQHF
cdr3_nt: TGTGCCAGCAGTGTAGATAGCAATCAGCCCCAGCATTTT

v_call: TRBV5-6
j_call: TRBJ2-7
clone_size: .
d_call: .
cdr3_aa: CASSLGQVYEQYF
cdr3_nt: TGTGCCAGCAGCTTGGGACAGGTATACGAGCAGTACTTC

v_call: TRBV11-3
j_call: TRBJ2-1
clone_size: .
d_call: .
cdr3_aa: CASSSRFGGSSYNEQFF
cdr3_nt: TGTGCCAGCAGCTCCCGATTTGGGGGGAGCTCCTACAATGAGCAGTTCTTC

v_call: TRBV2
j_call: TRBJ2-5
clone_size: .
d_call: .
cdr3_aa: CASSVGGGRSETQYF
cdr3_nt: TGTGCCAGCAGTGTTGGGGGGGGCAGGAGCGAGACCCAGTACTTC

v_call: TRBV20-1
j_call: TRBJ2-3
clone_size: .
d_call: .
cdr3_aa: CSASLAGRGTQYF
cdr3_nt: TGCAGTGCTAGTTTGGCGGGAAGGGGTACGCAGTATTTT

v_call: TRBV6-1
j_call: TRBJ2-1
clone_size: .
d_call: .
cdr3_aa: CASSEGGRDEQFF
cdr3_nt: TGTGCCAGCAGTGAGGGGGGGCGTGATGAGCAGTTCTTC

v_call: TRBV15
j_call: TRBJ2-1
clone_size: .
d_call: .
cdr3_aa: CATSSSGASRQFF
cdr3_nt: TGTGCCACCAGCAGCTCTGGGGCGTCGCGACAGTTCTTC

v_call: TRBV7-6
j_call: TRBJ2-1
clone_size: .
d_call: TRBD2
cdr3_aa: CASSRTSGVYNEQFF
cdr3_nt: TGTGCCAGCAGTCGGACTAGCGGTGTCTACAATGAGCAGTTCTTC

v_call: TRBV5-1
j_call: TRBJ2-5
clone_size: .
d_call: .
cdr3_aa: CASSLSGMETQYF
cdr3_nt: TGCGCCAGCAGCTTGTCAGGGATGGAGACCCAGTACTTC

v_call: TRBV5-6
j_call: TRBJ2-1
clone_size: .
d_call: TRBD1
cdr3_aa: CASRIGQGYNEQFF
cdr3_nt: TGTGCCAGCAGAATAGGACAGGGTTACAATGAGCAGTTCTTC

v_call: TRBV20-1
j_call: TRBJ2-3
clone_size: .
d_call: .
cdr3_aa: CSASLLAVTTDTQYF
cdr3_nt: TGCAGTGCTAGTCTCCTAGCTGTTACCACAGATACGCAGTATTTT

v_call: TRBV7-2
j_call: TRBJ2-1
clone_size: .
d_call: .
cdr3_aa: CASSSQGMAYEQFF
cdr3_nt: TGTGCCAGCAGCTCGCAGGGTATGGCCTATGAGCAGTTCTTC

v_call: TRBV29-1
j_call: TRBJ2-7
clone_size: .
d_call: TRBD2
cdr3_aa: CSVEVAGGIPYEQYF
cdr3_nt: TGCAGCGTTGAAGTTGCGGGAGGGATCCCCTACGAGCAGTACTTC

v_call: TRBV10-3
j_call: TRBJ2-1
clone_size: .
d_call: .
cdr3_aa: CAISPGLPPLYNEQFF
cdr3_nt: TGTGCCATCAGCCCGGGACTCCCGCCCCTATACAATGAGCAGTTCTTC

v_call: TRBV4-1
j_call: TRBJ2-1
clone_size: .
d_call: .
cdr3_aa: CASSRPGLSTYNEQFF
cdr3_nt: TGCGCCAGCAGTCGGCCGGGACTCTCAACCTACAATGAGCAGTTCTTC

v_call: TRBV7-2
j_call: TRBJ1-4
clone_size: .
d_call: TRBD1
cdr3_aa: CASSFTGTGGEKLFF
cdr3_nt: TGTGCCAGCAGCTTCACCGGGACAGGGGGCGAAAAACTGTTTTTT

v_call: TRBV7-9
j_call: TRBJ2-1
clone_size: .
d_call: TRBD1
cdr3_aa: CASSLGDSLEQFF
cdr3_nt: TGTGCCAGCAGCTTAGGGGACAGTCTTGAGCAGTTCTTC

v_call: TRBV15
j_call: TRBJ1-2
clone_size: .
d_call: TRBD1
cdr3_aa: CATSRAGTGIGGYTF
cdr3_nt: TGTGCCACCAGCAGAGCCGGGACAGGGATCGGGGGCTACACCTTC

v_call: TRBV13
j_call: TRBJ1-3
clone_size: .
d_call: .
cdr3_aa: CASSFTGLGNTIYF
cdr3_nt: TGTGCCAGCAGCTTCACAGGGCTAGGAAACACCATATATTTT

v_call: TRBV18
j_call: TRBJ2-7
clone_size: .
d_call: .
cdr3_aa: CASATGADSPPYEQYF
cdr3_nt: TGTGCCAGCGCAACGGGAGCCGACAGTCCCCCCTACGAGCAGTACTTC

v_call: TRBV28
j_call: TRBJ1-1
clone_size: .
d_call: TRBD1
cdr3_aa: CASSPGTGGARTEAFF
cdr3_nt: TGTGCCAGCAGTCCCGGGACAGGGGGCGCGAGGACTGAAGCTTTCTTT

v_call: TRBV5-1
j_call: TRBJ2-1
clone_size: .
d_call: .
cdr3_aa: CASSLGRMHEQFF
cdr3_nt: TGCGCCAGCAGCTTGGGCAGGATGCATGAGCAGTTCTTC

v_call: TRBV19
j_call: TRBJ2-7
clone_size: .
d_call: TRBD1
cdr3_aa: CASSRQGETYEQYF
cdr3_nt: TGTGCCAGTAGCCGACAGGGGGAAACCTACGAGCAGTACTTC

v_call: TRBV12-3/TRBV12-4
j_call: TRBJ2-5
clone_size: .
d_call: .
cdr3_aa: CASSLSGGETQYF
cdr3_nt: TGTGCCAGCAGTTTATCGGGTGGAGAGACCCAGTACTTC

v_call: TRBV29-1
j_call: TRBJ2-2
clone_size: .
d_call: TRBD1
cdr3_aa: CSVAPTGGGELFF
cdr3_nt: TGCAGCGTTGCCCCGACAGGGGGCGGGGAGCTGTTTTTT

v_call: TRBV7-3
j_call: TRBJ1-2
clone_size: .
d_call: .
cdr3_aa: CASSPTPGNGYTF
cdr3_nt: TGTGCCAGCAGCCCCACCCCGGGTAATGGCTACACCTTC

v_call: TRBV13
j_call: TRBJ1-2
clone_size: once
d_call: TRBD1
cdr3_aa: CASSSRQGYGYTF
cdr3_nt: TGTGCCAGCAGCTCCCGACAGGGCTACGGCTACACCTTC

v_call: TRBV29-1
j_call: TRBJ1-1
clone_size: .
d_call: .
cdr3_aa: CSVEDGGLRTEAFF
cdr3_nt: TGCAGCGTTGAAGACGGGGGTTTGAGGACTGAAGCTTTCTTT

v_call: TRBV20-1
j_call: TRBJ1-2
clone_size: .
d_call: .
cdr3_aa: CSASGQHGYTF
cdr3_nt: TGCAGTGCCTCCGGACAGCATGGCTACACCTTC

v_call: TRBV4-1
j_call: TRBJ2-1
clone_size: .
d_call: .
cdr3_aa: CASSRRELGGVNYNEQFF
cdr3_nt: TGCGCCAGCAGCAGACGGGAGTTGGGGGGAGTCAACTACAATGAGCAGTTCTTC

v_call: TRBV20-1
j_call: TRBJ2-1
clone_size: .
d_call: TRBD2
cdr3_aa: CSASPPGLAAHGEFF
cdr3_nt: TGCAGTGCTAGTCCCCCGGGACTAGCGGCCCACGGCGAGTTCTTC

v_call: TRBV28
j_call: TRBJ1-1
clone_size: .
d_call: .
cdr3_aa: CASNTVPTEAFF
cdr3_nt: TGTGCCAGCAATACAGTCCCCACTGAAGCTTTCTTT

v_call: TRBV5-4
j_call: TRBJ2-5
clone_size: .
d_call: .
cdr3_aa: CASSLASSGLVETQYF
cdr3_nt: TGTGCCAGCAGCTTGGCCTCGTCAGGGTTAGTGGAGACCCAGTACTTC

v_call: TRBV9
j_call: TRBJ2-7
clone_size: .
d_call: TRBD1
cdr3_aa: CASSASTGGFYEQYF
cdr3_nt: TGTGCCAGCAGCGCCTCGACAGGGGGCTTCTACGAGCAGTACTTC

v_call: TRBV19
j_call: TRBJ1-6
clone_size: .
d_call: .
cdr3_aa: CASSPGQNSPLHF
cdr3_nt: TGTGCCAGTAGTCCCGGACAGAATTCACCCCTCCACTTT

v_call: TRBV29-1
j_call: TRBJ2-1
clone_size: .
d_call: TRBD2
cdr3_aa: CSVEDGVAGASSYNEQFF
cdr3_nt: TGCAGCGTTGAAGATGGAGTAGCGGGGGCTAGCTCCTACAATGAGCAGTTCTTC

v_call: TRBV15
j_call: TRBJ2-1
clone_size: .
d_call: TRBD1
cdr3_aa: CATSRVGTVNEQFF
cdr3_nt: TGTGCCACCAGCAGAGTTGGGACAGTAAATGAGCAGTTCTTC

v_call: TRBV5-1
j_call: TRBJ1-1
clone_size: .
d_call: .
cdr3_aa: CASSLGGQTTEAFF
cdr3_nt: TGCGCCAGCAGCTTGGGGGGGCAGACCACTGAAGCTTTCTTT

v_call: TRBV25-1
j_call: TRBJ1-2
clone_size: .
d_call: TRBD1
cdr3_aa: CASSDDRGHGYTF
cdr3_nt: TGTGCCAGCAGTGATGACAGGGGGCATGGCTACACCTTC

v_call: TRBV6-2/TRBV6-3
j_call: TRBJ1-1
clone_size: .
d_call: .
cdr3_aa: CASSYLGSDTEAFF
cdr3_nt: TGTGCCAGCAGTTATCTGGGTAGCGACACTGAAGCTTTCTTT